This T cell receptor beta chain was recovered during a study of T-cell memory formation after mild COVID-19. Study-wide results and caveats: CD8+ contracting clones occupied EMRA, while CD4+ ones occupied mainly CM and EM.

TCRdb re-derived calls from the 5' RACE reads in MiXCR, one entry per CDR3 protein. The repertoire includes about 260,000 distinct CDR3 sequences, approximately 8.4% of them detected once, and approximately 23% sits in the top ten. The length of the CDR3 is 15 residues. Germline loops: CDR1 SGHDN, CDR2 FVKESK. The trim removed 5 bases at V and 5 bases at J, leaving 7 bases unmatched. In this sample, this clonotype turned up a few times. Its antigen is still unknown. What was sequenced was PBMCs or a T cell subset sorted from them (not recorded which). V gene TRBV14 combines with J gene TRBJ2-1, with 9 bases lining up with TRBD1. This TCR came from a man younger than 30 who had mild COVID-19 (a few samples of this study predate the infection). Cell type and time point are not known. The CDR3 coding sequence is TGTGCCAGCAGCTACTGGACAGGGGTCAACAATGAGCAGTTCTTC. It is translated as CASSYWTGVNNEQFF.